This T cell receptor beta chain is from a study of molecular identifiers for immune sequencing clone quantification. Study background: Replicate RNA from approximately 20,000 or 98,000 naive CD8 T cells formed five aliquots; four were sequenced. The study's findings and limits: Reports indicate spiked Jurkat TCR RNA from one cell could be found among one million naive cells. Sizes of highly expanded clones could be underestimated through identical TCRs sharing a barcode.

This clonotype showed up many times. The antigen is not known. The CDR3 contains 14 residues. J lost 3 bases, V lost 2 bases, and 2 bases had no gene match. CDR1 is LGHNA, CDR2 YSLEER, per germline. TCRdb processed the PCR reads anew with MiXCR; each CDR3 protein has one entry. The data contain approximately 550,000 distinct CDR3 sequences, about 25% of them singletons. Sequencing used naive CD8+ T cells from blood, with Jurkat cell RNA spiked in. Subset in this sample: FACS-sorted CD8+CD4-CCR7+CD45RA+ naive T cells. The sequence derives from a human donor in good health. Some libraries in this study had Jurkat cell RNA spiked in. This chain joins TRBV4-3 and TRBJ2-7; 9 bases align to TRBD2. CDR3 amino acids: CASSQSTSGYEQYF. CDR3 coding DNA: TGCGCCAGCAGCCAATCGACTAGCGGCTACGAGCAGTACTTC.